Included here is one TCR beta chain sequence, with context. The source of the sample is a study of diagnostic markers for celiac disease. Germline V gives CDR1 LGHDT, CDR2 YNNKEL (reference sequence). CDR3 size: 16 residues. TCRdb re-called the reads and gives one entry per CDR3 protein, without DNA. The sample table includes approximately 8,000 distinct CDR3 sequences. The receptor was derived from a human donor. This table probably holds off-target reads from a library built for another chain. The V and J genes are TRBV3-1 and TRBJ2-1; TCRdb returns TRBD2, unconfirmable since there is no DNA. What was sequenced was either unsorted cells or a sorted T cell fraction (not recorded which). The CDR3 sequence is CASSQSSGSSYNEQFF.